One sample yielded the 5 T cell receptor beta chains listed below, sequenced in a study of beta chain features in type 1 diabetes. The study, taken as a whole, reports: Moderately but significantly shorter TCRB CDR3s were found in Type 1 diabetes patients in all four CD4+ subsets.

Sequenced material consisted of expressed TCRB transcripts (all of the isolated RNA was reverse transcribed). Assay: immunoSEQ multiplex PCR; the TCRdb copy retains only in-frame clones and omits some. The data contain more than 250,000 clones, 24% of them singletons. No antigen is known for these receptors. Specimen: naive CD4+ T cells from blood. These receptors all come from a woman between 25 and 40 years old with type 1 diabetes.

The V call is TRBV18, the J call TRBJ2-3; 7 nucleotides agree with TRBD1. The V segment lost 3 bases and the J segment 5 bases; nucleotides outside the gene matches: 5. The CDR3 has 14 residues. From germline, CDR1 is KGHSH and CDR2 LQKENI. CDR3 DNA sequence: TGTGCCAGCTCACCGACAGGGTCGGTAGATACGCAGTATTTT. This sequence encodes CASSPTGSVDTQYF.

The chain joins TRBV5-1 to TRBJ2-1, with 15 nucleotides matching TRBD2. This CDR3 region has 17 residues. Trimming at V came to 2 bases and at J to 4 bases, leaving 4 bases not matched to a gene. CDR1 is SGHRS, CDR2 YFSETQ, per germline. The CDR3 reads CASSFGLAGGSYNEQFF. CDR3 nucleotides: TGCGCCAGCAGCTTTGGACTAGCGGGAGGGTCGTACAATGAGCAGTTCTTC.

This clone was counted only a few times. The gene calls are TRBV29-1 and TRBJ1-2; the D gene is possibly TRBD1 (5 bases). This CDR3 has 14 amino acids. CDR1 is SQVTM and CDR2 is ANQGSEA in the germline V gene. Trimming removed 1 base at V and 3 bases at J, with 12 bases between. In DNA, the CDR3 is TGCAGCGTTGAAGGAGCAGGGAGGGACTATGGCTACACCTTC. This sequence encodes CSVEGAGRDYGYTF.

V gene TRBV7-9 combines with J gene TRBJ1-2; D call uncertain. Germline assignment: CDR1 SEHNR and CDR2 FQNEAQ (reference sequence). Trimming shortened V by 1 base and J by 5 bases, and 11 bases separated the two germline ends. This CDR3 has 14 amino acids. The CDR3: CASSLESRGYGYTF. CDR3 coding DNA: TGTGCCAGCAGCTTAGAATCACGCGGGTATGGCTACACCTTC. Drawing the rest from reference TRBV7-9 and TRBJ1-2, the complete variable domain is DTGVSQNPRHKITKRGQNVTFRCDPISEHNRLYWYRQTLGQGPEFLTYFQNEAQLEKSRLLSDRFSAERPKGSFSTLEIQRTEQGDSAMYLCASSLESRGYGYTFGSGTRLTVV.

This chain joins TRBV10-3 and TRBJ2-2, with 9 bases that match TRBD2. J gave up 6 bases and V 3 bases, and 5 bases lay outside the gene matches. This CDR3 spans 15 amino acids. CDR1 is ENHRY, CDR2 SYGVKD, per germline. The CDR3 sequence: CAISETSGYSGELFF. The CDR3 DNA reads as TGTGCCATCAGTGAAACTAGCGGGTATTCCGGGGAGCTGTTTTTT.